This record covers a single T cell receptor beta chain. What it binds is unknown. The protocol was immunoSEQ multiplex PCR, while the TCRdb copy is restricted to in-frame clones and leaves out a portion. The sample holds 90,000 to 130,000 clones, about 87% seen once. The data derive from a study of T cell responses to AZD1222 COVID-19 vaccine. Notes on the study in general: The CD4 TCRs associated with vaccination extended across spike and predominated at 160-218 and 743-854. Baseline seropositives among AZD1222 recipients totaled only five to seven.

J was trimmed by 1 base and V by 4 bases; bases with no gene match: 10. The germline CDR1 and CDR2 sequences are MDHEN and SYDVKM. The CDR3 consists of 18 residues. The clonotype comes from an adult who received the AZD1222 COVID-19 vaccine. The rearrangement uses TRBV28 and TRBJ1-3; 10 nucleotides align to TRBD1. Sample: peripheral blood, taken 28 days after the second AZD1222 dose. CDR3 in amino acids: CASSSGTGVLLSGNTIYF. CDR3 coding DNA: TGTGCCAGCAGTTCCGGGACAGGGGTCCTCCTTTCTGGAAACACCATATATTTT.